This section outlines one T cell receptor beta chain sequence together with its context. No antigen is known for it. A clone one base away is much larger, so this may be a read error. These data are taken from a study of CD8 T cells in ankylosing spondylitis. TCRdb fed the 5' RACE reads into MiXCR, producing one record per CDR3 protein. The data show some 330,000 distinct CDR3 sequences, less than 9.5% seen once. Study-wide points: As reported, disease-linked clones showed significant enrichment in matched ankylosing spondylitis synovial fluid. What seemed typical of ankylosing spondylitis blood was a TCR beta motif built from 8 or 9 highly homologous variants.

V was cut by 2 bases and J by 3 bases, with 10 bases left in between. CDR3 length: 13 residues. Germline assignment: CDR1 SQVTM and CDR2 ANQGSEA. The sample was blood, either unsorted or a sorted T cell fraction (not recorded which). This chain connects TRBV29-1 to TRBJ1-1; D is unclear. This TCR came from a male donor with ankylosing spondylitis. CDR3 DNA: TGCAGCGTTGAAAGGGTGAGAGACACTGAAGCTTTCTTT. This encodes CSVERVRDTEAFF. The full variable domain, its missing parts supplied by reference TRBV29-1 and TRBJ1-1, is SAVISQKPSRDICQRGTSLTIQCQVDSQVTMMFWYRQQPGQSLTLIATANQGSEATYESGFVIDKFPISRPNLTFSTLTVSNMSPEDSSIYLCSVERVRDTEAFFGQGTRLTVV.